This T cell receptor (beta chain) is drawn from a study of T cells in Graves' hyperthyroidism and ophthalmopathy. Fresh 10 ml peripheral blood yielded PBMCs. This clonotype has ten or more counts. Its antigen remains unknown. Study conclusions and caveats: Blood also carried most thyroid clonotypes expanded above 0.001.

The germline V gene encodes CDR1 SGHTA and CDR2 FQGNSA. The CDR3 extends over 14 amino acids. The V segment lost 6 bases and the J segment 6 bases; nucleotides outside the gene matches: 6. What was amplified from RNA transcripts were TCR beta CDR3 regions. HTBI primers were the set used in a first-round RT-PCR of the TCR CDR3. TCRdb analysed the multiplex PCR reads with MiXCR anew, one entry per CDR3 protein. Of around 690,000 distinct CDR3 sequences in the sample, 15% to 20% are singletons; the top ten hold roughly 15%. V is TRBV7-2 and J is TRBJ1-5; 9 positions match TRBD1. The clonotype comes from a man aged 50-60 years with Graves' hyperthyroidism. Sequencing was carried out using blood. The CDR3 nucleotides read TGTGCCAGCAGTCTACAGGGGGCCGGTCAGCCCCAGCATTTT. This sequence encodes CASSLQGAGQPQHF.